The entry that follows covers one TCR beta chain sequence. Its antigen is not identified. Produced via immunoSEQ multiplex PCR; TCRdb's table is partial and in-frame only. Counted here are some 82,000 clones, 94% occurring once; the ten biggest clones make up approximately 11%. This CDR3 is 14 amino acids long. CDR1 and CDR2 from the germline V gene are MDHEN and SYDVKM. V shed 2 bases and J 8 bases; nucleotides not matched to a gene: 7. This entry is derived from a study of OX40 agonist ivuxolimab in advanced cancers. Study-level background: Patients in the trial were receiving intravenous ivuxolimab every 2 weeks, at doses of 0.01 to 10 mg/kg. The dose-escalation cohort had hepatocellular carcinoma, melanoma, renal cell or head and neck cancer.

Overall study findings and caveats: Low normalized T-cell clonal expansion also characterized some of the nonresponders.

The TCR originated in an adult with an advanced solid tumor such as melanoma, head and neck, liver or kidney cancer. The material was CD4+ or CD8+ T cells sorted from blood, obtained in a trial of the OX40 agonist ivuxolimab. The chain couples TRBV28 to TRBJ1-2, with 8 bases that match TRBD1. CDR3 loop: CASSLSDRGLGYTF. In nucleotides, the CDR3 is TGTGCCAGCAGTTTAAGTGACAGGGGCTTGGGCTACACCTTC.